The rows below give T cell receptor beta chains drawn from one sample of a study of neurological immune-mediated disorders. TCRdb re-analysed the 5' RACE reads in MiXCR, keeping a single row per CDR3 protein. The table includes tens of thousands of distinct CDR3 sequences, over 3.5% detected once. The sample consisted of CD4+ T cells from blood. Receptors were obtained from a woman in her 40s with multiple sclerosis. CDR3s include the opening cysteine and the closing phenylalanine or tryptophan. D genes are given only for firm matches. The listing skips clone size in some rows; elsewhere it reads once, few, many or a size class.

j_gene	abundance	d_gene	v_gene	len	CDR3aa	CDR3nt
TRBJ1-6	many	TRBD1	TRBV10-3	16	CVIRGQVGVYNSPLHF	TGTGTCATCAGAGGACAGGTTGGAGTATATAATTCACCCCTCCACTTT
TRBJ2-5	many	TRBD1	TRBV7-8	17	CASSILPGQGARETQYF	TGTGCCAGCAGCATTCTACCGGGACAGGGGGCCCGAGAGACCCAGTACTTC
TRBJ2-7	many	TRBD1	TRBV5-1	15	CASSLTGGGGYEQYF	TGCGCCAGCAGCTTGACAGGGGGCGGAGGCTACGAGCAGTACTTC
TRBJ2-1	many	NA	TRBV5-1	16	CASQEEGELTYNEQFF	TGCGCCAGTCAAGAGGAGGGAGAACTTACCTACAATGAGCAGTTCTTC
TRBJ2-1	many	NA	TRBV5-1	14	CASSPTGSYNEQFF	TGCGCCAGCAGCCCGACAGGCTCCTACAATGAGCAGTTCTTC
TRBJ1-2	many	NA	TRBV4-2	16	CASSLPRTGDFNGYTF	TGTGCCAGCAGCCTCCCAAGGACGGGAGATTTCAATGGCTACACCTTC
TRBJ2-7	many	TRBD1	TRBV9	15	CASSVDRGFLGEQYF	TGTGCCAGCAGCGTAGACAGGGGGTTTTTAGGGGAGCAGTACTTC
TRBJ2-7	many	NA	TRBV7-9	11	CASSLVNEQYF	TGTGCCAGCAGCCTCGTGAATGAGCAGTACTTC
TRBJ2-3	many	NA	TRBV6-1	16	CASSEAVTPSTDTQYF	TGTGCCAGCAGTGAAGCGGTTACCCCTAGCACAGATACGCAGTATTTT
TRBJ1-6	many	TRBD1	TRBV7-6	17	CASSSDRVWSYNSPLHF	TGTGCCAGCAGCTCCGACAGGGTTTGGTCCTATAATTCACCCCTCCACTTT
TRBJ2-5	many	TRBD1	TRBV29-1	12	CSSGTGQETQYF	TGCAGCTCTGGGACAGGGCAAGAGACCCAGTACTTC
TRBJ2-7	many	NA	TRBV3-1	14	CASSQAGTTYEQYF	TGTGCCAGCAGCCAGGCCGGGACCACCTACGAGCAGTACTTC
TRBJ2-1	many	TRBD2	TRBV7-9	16	CASSVAGTSGAPEQFF	TGTGCCAGCAGCGTCGCCGGGACTAGCGGGGCGCCTGAGCAGTTCTTC
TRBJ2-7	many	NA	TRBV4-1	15	CASSRDRTNFYEQYF	TGCGCCAGCAGCCGAGACAGAACCAACTTCTACGAGCAGTACTTC
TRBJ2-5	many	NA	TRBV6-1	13	CASSRLGGETQYF	TGTGCCAGCAGCCGACTAGGCGGGGAGACCCAGTACTTC
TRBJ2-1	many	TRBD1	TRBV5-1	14	CASSLGTASNEQFF	TGCGCCAGCAGCTTAGGGACAGCTTCCAATGAGCAGTTCTTC
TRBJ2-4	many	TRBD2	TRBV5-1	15	CASSLSGEAKNIQYF	TGCGCCAGCAGCTTGAGCGGGGAAGCCAAAAACATTCAGTACTTC
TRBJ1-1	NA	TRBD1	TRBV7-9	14	CASSPRTGGTEAFF	TGTGCCAGCAGCCCTCGGACAGGGGGCACTGAAGCTTTCTTT
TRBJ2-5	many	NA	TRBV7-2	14	CASSLAPTGETQYF	TGTGCCAGCAGCTTAGCGCCGACCGGAGAGACCCAGTACTTC
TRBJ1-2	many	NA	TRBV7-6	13	CASSPTGNYGYTF	TGTGCCAGCAGCCCGACAGGCAACTATGGCTACACCTTC
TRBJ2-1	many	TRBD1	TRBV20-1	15	CSARDPQGAGDEQFF	TGCAGTGCTAGAGATCCCCAGGGGGCAGGAGATGAGCAGTTCTTC
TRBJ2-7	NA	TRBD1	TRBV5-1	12	CASSQTGYEQYF	TGCGCCAGCAGCCAGACAGGGTACGAGCAGTACTTC
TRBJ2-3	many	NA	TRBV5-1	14	CASSLGQITDTQYF	TGCGCCAGCAGCTTGGGGCAGATCACAGATACGCAGTATTTT
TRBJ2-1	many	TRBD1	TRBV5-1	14	CASSPRTGDNEQFF	TGCGCCAGCAGCCCCCGGACAGGAGATAATGAGCAGTTCTTC
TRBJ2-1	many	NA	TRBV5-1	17	CASSLEGLGSSYNEQFF	TGCGCCAGCAGCTTGGAGGGGCTCGGAAGCTCCTACAATGAGCAGTTCTTC
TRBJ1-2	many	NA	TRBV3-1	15	CASSQDTNRIYGYTF	TGTGCCAGCAGCCAAGATACGAACCGAATCTATGGCTACACCTTC
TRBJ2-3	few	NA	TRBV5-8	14	CASSLRQSTDTQYF	TGTGCCAGCAGCTTGAGGCAGAGCACAGATACGCAGTATTTT
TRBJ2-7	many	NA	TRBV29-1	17	CSVVGNRDRLNIYEQYF	TGCAGCGTTGTCGGGAACAGGGACCGTCTTAATATCTACGAGCAGTACTTC
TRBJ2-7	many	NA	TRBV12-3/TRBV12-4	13	CVSSLPPGGGQYF	TGTGTCAGCAGTTTACCTCCCGGTGGTGGGCAGTACTTC
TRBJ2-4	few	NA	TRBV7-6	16	CASSPYLTPPKNIQYF	TGTGCCAGCAGCCCATACCTGACCCCGCCAAAAAACATTCAGTACTTC
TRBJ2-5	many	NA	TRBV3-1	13	CASSLILRETQYF	TGTGCCAGCAGCCTCATCTTGCGGGAGACCCAGTACTTC
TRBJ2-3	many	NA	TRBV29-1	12	CSVERFTDTQYF	TGCAGCGTTGAACGGTTCACAGATACGCAGTATTTT
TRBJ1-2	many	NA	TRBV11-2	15	CASSSRRPGHYGYTF	TGTGCCAGCAGCTCGCGCCGTCCAGGGCACTATGGCTACACCTTC
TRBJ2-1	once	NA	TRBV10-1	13	CASAGHQNNEQFF	TGCGCCAGCGCTGGACACCAAAACAATGAGCAGTTCTTC